Reported below is one T cell receptor (beta chain). This clonotype came up many times. Its antigen is unknown. It has no much larger one-base neighbor in the sample; base qualities were not kept. This specimen belongs to a study of neurological immune-mediated disorders (dated 2019 in TCRdb). Study-level background: Of the roughly 35 multiple sclerosis patients, 31 had relapsing-remitting MS and 3 had secondary progressive MS. Peripheral blood TCR-beta repertoires from patients with HTLV-I-associated myelopathy (HAM/TSP), patients with multiple sclerosis, and healthy controls were compared in the study using UMI-based sequencing. Alongside PBMC samples, the set of 80 to 130 TCR-beta libraries contained longitudinal samples, technical triplicates, and paired CD4+ and CD8+ T-cell subsets that had been sorted. The cohort comprised 68 subjects: roughly 14 HAM/TSP patients, around 34 multiple sclerosis patients and around 20 healthy controls.

What the authors observed across the whole study: Expanded clones from different subjects shared no identical CDR3 amino acid sequences, which suggests that TCR-beta repertoires were private in all groups. The MS cluster showed no association with clinical or MRI features, and the authors stated that larger cohorts are needed. Phylogenetic analysis grouped repertoires from 18 of 34 MS patients into a cluster of related CDR3 sequences, suggesting a possible repertoire-level signature. TCR clonal expansion was highest in HAM/TSP patients and lowest in MS patients, with MS patients falling below even healthy controls.

cDNA was synthesized by template-switch 5'RACE using a primer carrying a 10-nucleotide random unique molecular identifier by which each TCR transcript was tagged. Every sequencing run yielded over 190 million TCR-beta sequences covering 15-18 subjects. The RNeasy kit was used to extract total RNA. Using the KAPA Real-time Library Amplification kit, TCR-beta VDJ regions were amplified with primers for the TCR constant region and the 5'RACE anchor. Sample indexes and Illumina adaptors were added in a first PCR, after which library yield was increased in a second PCR. The roughly 650 bp TCR product was size-selected on a 2% E-gel SizeSelection system after Ampure bead purification. Before pooling, library quality was assessed on a Bioanalyzer, concentration was determined with Qubit, and library quantification was performed with the Kapa Library Quantification kit. Paired-end 2 x 150 bp sequencing of the libraries was performed on an Illumina HiSeq 2500. To increase sequence diversity, roughly 24-32% phiX was spiked into each library pool. The original methods were these. Quality-filtered reads were processed with the UMI-based MiGEC pipeline, and over 90% of raw TCR sequences were removed by the MiGEC pipeline during error correction. VDJ genes were aligned to IMGT germline references, and each clonotype was defined by a unique CDR3 amino acid sequence together with V-J genes. Clonal expansion, Shannon diversity and CDR3 relatedness were evaluated with VDJtools (CalcPairwiseDistances, ClusterSamples), while phylogenetic trees were built in CLCbio workbench. A clone was classed as expanded if it had 8 or more unique UMIs, a cutoff based on coefficient-of-variation modelling across technical triplicates. TCRdb's own reprocessing of the public reads used fastp at Q25 and MiXCR and kept productive beta chains. CDR3 protein duplicates are merged, each entry listing the most common genes and DNA. Here the V and J calls rest on TCRdb's processing, not on the authors' analysis. Here the sample has more than 50,000 distinct CDR3 sequences; roughly 3.9% occur a single time. The ten biggest clones cover under 1.5% of the sample.

Trimming leaves V shorter by 2 bases and J shorter by 5 bases, with the junction holding 6 bases beyond the gene matches. Including the terminal cysteine and phenylalanine, the CDR3 comprises 16 residues. The only DNA kept is the CDR3, 48 bases in frame from the first base. CDR1 and CDR2 are read off the germline V gene as SGHRS and YFSETQ. Unsorted PBMC libraries were generated from 2 million PBMCs stored in RNAlater at -80 °C until RNA extraction. Multiple sclerosis patients were enrolled in a US clinical protocol evaluating disease progression by magnetic resonance imaging. Peripheral blood was subjected to Ficoll-Hypaque density gradient centrifugation to isolate PBMCs, which were then cryopreserved in liquid nitrogen.

The TCR comes from a man aged 30 to 39 with multiple sclerosis. The sequence is built from TRBV5-1 and TRBJ2-2, and TRBD2 aligns with 10 junction nucleotides. Sequencing was done on a sample of PBMCs. The DNA sequence reads TGCGCCAGCAGCTTTGGACTAGCGGCGGGGACCGGGGAGCTGTTTTTT. Protein translation: CASSFGLAAGTGELFF.